This T cell receptor beta chain was recorded in a study of blood T cell repertoires in COVID-19. The wider study: T cells, B-cell-depleted T cells, or PBMCs supplied cDNA or gDNA.

As processed by the authors: From reference gene primer amplification, estimates of nucleated cell counts were derived. Using immunoSEQ multiplex PCR, the repertoire was profiled, and TCRdb retains in-frame clones only, with some absent. V and J calls and clone size are given by that table; D and trimming were obtained from the DNA. The sample carries 200,000 to 250,000 clones, roughly 89% recorded once. Participant ages covered about 18 to 100 years across 20 to 30 US areas. Cohorts were assigned according to the clinical history that participants reported. This CDR3 is 15 amino acids long. Germline trimming cut 7 bases from V and 1 base from J; bases unmatched to any gene: 12. In germline, CDR1 is SQVTM, CDR2 ANQGSEA.

Input material: PBMCs or T cells enriched from blood (not recorded which). The receptor's source is a woman aged 40 to 50 who had recovered from COVID-19. This chain connects TRBV29-1 to TRBJ1-1, with 7 nucleotides matching TRBD1. CDR3 coding DNA: TGCAGCGCTGGACCGGGACAGCGAGAGAACACTGAAGCTTTCTTT. Amino acid sequence: CSAGPGQRENTEAFF.